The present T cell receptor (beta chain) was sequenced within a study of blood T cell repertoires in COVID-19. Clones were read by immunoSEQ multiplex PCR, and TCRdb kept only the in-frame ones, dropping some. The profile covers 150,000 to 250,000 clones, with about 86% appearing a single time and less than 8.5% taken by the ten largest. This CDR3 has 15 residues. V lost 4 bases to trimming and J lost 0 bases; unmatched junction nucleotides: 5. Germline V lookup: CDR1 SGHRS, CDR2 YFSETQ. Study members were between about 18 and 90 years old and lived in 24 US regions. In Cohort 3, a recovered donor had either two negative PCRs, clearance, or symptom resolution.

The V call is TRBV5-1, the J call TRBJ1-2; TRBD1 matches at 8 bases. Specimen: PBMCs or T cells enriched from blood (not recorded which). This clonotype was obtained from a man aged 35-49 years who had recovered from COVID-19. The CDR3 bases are TGCGCCAGCAGCCCCGGGACAGGATCTAACTATGGCTACACCTTC. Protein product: CASSPGTGSNYGYTF.